This section outlines one T cell receptor (beta chain) sequence together with its context. It lacks a known antigen. Base qualities are not provided; no much larger clone lies one nucleotide away. The CDR3 runs 12 residues from the cysteine to the phenylalanine. The only DNA kept is the CDR3, 36 bases in frame from the first base. Between the V and J ends, shortened by 3 bases and 11 bases respectively, the junction contains 13 bases. In the germline V gene (reference sequence), CDR1 corresponds to PRHDT and CDR2 to FYEKMQ. Sample time point, as interpreted from the label and publication: newly diagnosed, previously untreated cHL patient sample. A Miltenyi CD4+ T cell isolation kit was used for magnetic negative selection to purify CD4+ T cells from thawed PBMCs. PBMCs from patients with newly diagnosed, previously untreated classical Hodgkin lymphoma were sequenced as a comparison group for the relapsed/refractory trial patients. Peripheral blood was collected in 8 mL Vacutainer Cell Preparation Tubes, from which PBMCs were isolated by centrifugation and then cryopreserved. Purified CD4+ and CD8+ fractions were prepared only for cases in which an additional PBMC sample was available. Magnetically labelled cells were removed on LS columns in a quadroMACS separator, and the flow-through was collected as the purified fraction.

The sample belongs to a study of PD-1 blockade in classical Hodgkin lymphoma (dated by TCRdb to about 2020). In the study overall: A peripheral blood immune signature of response to PD-1 blockade in classical Hodgkin lymphoma was defined using TCR beta sequencing and CyTOF.

Genomic DNA was isolated using the Qiagen DNeasy kit from unsorted PBMCs as well as from negatively selected CD4+ and CD8+ fractions. TCR beta CDR3 regions were amplified by immunoSEQ multiplex PCR using primers annealing to V and J segments. Amplification bias was minimized using a synthetic immune receptor repertoire, and residual bias was removed computationally after sequencing. As for the authors' bioinformatics: Custom Python scripts were used to quantify repertoire diversity as the Shannon entropy index. Unsorted, CD4+ and CD8+ repertoires were analyzed separately, except in combined analyses where CD4+ and CD8+ sequences were merged in silico. TCRdb carries this immuneACCESS record with in-frame sequences only. Its versions omit some clonotypes, under half of them owing to an unresolved V gene in the studies checked, with the rest unexplained. V and J calls and clone size follow that table, whereas D and trimming were derived from the DNA. The sample table lists roughly 27,000 clones, around 89% of them with a count of one. The top ten clones comprise approximately 0.35% of the sample.

Broad study findings and their caveats: Baseline TCR diversity was reported to be lower in newly diagnosed patients than in healthy donors, and even lower in relapsed/refractory patients. The study was limited to a single clinical trial cohort, and causes of repertoire differences, possibly disease activity or prior therapy, remained undefined.

This clonotype originated in a human donor with classical Hodgkin lymphoma. Sequencing input: CD4+ T cells from blood. This sequence uses TRBV13 and TRBJ1-1; a tentative D call is TRBD1 (5 bases match). Here the CDR3 is given as CASSFTGTGAFF. The DNA sequence is given as TGTGCCAGCAGCTTCACCGGGACCGGGGCTTTCTTT.